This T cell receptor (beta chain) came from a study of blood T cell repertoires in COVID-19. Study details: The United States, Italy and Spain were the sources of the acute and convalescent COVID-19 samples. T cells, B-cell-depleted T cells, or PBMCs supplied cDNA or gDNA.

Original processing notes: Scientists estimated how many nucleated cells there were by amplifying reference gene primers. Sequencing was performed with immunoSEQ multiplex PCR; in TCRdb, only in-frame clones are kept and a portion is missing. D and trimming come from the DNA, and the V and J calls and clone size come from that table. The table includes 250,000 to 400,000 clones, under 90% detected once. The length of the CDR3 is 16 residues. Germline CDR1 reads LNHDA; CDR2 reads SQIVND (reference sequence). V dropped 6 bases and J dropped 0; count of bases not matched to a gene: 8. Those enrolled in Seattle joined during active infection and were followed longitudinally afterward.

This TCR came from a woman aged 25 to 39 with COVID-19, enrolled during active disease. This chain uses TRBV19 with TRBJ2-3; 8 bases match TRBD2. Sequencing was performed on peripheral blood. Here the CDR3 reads CASSPTSGSSTDTQYF. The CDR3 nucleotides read TGTGCCAGTAGCCCCACTAGCGGCTCTAGCACAGATACGCAGTATTTT.